This TCR beta chain emerged from a study of blood T cell repertoires in COVID-19. Background on the study: Samples came from the United States, Italy and Spain, spanning acute and convalescent COVID-19. PBMCs, B-cell-depleted T cells, or T cells were the source of the cDNA or gDNA that made up the material.

The length of the CDR3 is 15 residues. Germline V gene lookup returns CDR1 MDHEN and CDR2 SYDVKM. V was cut by 1 base and J by 0 bases, with 6 bases left in between. Under the authors' procedure: Amplifying reference gene primers gave estimates of nucleated cell counts. Sequenced by immunoSEQ multiplex PCR; TCRdb stores in-frame clones only, minus some. D and trimming come from the DNA, and the V and J calls and clone size come from that table. The data hold approximately 140,000 clones, with around four fifths observed a single time. The sequenced sample was peripheral blood. This TCR came from a woman in her forties with active or convalescent COVID-19. The rearrangement joins TRBV28 to TRBJ2-2; TRBD2 is a possible D gene (6 bases). The CDR3 DNA is TGTGCCAGCAGTTTATTAGCGGCGAACACCGGGGAGCTGTTTTTT. Amino acids: CASSLLAANTGELFF.